The present T cell receptor (beta chain) was sequenced within a study of CXCR3-negative and CXCR3-positive naive CD8 T cells. General study results and limits: The study found more hydrophobic TRB CDR3s in CXCR3-positive naive cells than in CXCR3-negative naive cells.

TRB cDNA was prepared as libraries by UMI-labeled 5' RACE. With the 5' RACE reads reprocessed, TCRdb shows one record per CDR3 protein and no DNA. The sample table sets out about 120,000 distinct CDR3 sequences. Germline V gene data show CDR1 as MGHRA and CDR2 as YSYEKL. The CDR3 is 16 residues long. Comments on this clonotype: What it binds is unknown.

This chain connects TRBV4-1 to TRBJ2-3. Sequenced material: naive CXCR3+ CD8+ T cells from blood. This sample's subset: CD45RO-CCR7+CD27+CD95- naive CD8+ T cells expressing CXCR3 (TNR3+). The source of this sequence is a human donor in good health. Some clones in this sample may be carry-over from other donors' samples. CDR3 in amino acids: CASSQGQRLGTDTQYF.